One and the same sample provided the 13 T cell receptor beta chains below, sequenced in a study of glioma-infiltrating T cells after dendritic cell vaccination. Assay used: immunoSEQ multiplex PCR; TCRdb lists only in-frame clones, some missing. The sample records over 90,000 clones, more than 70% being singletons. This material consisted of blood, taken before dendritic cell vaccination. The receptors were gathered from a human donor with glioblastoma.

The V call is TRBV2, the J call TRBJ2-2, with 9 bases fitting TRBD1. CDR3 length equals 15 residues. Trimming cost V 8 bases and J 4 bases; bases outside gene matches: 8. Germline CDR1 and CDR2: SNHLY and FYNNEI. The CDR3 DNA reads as TGTGCCAGCGTGGGACAGGGAAAGACCACCGGGGAGCTGTTTTTT. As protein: CASVGQGKTTGELFF.

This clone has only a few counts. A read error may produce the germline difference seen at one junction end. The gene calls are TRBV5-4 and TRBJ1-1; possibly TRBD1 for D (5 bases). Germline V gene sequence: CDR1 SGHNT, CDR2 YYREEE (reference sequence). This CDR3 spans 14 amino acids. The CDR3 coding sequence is TGTGCCAGCAGCTTGGGGGGGGTGAAGACTGAAGCTTTCTTT. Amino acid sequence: CASSLGGVKTEAFF.

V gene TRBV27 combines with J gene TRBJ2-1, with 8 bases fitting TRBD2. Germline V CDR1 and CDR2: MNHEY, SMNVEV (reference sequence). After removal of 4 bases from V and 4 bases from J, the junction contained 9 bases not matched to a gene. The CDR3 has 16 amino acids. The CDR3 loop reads CASSSLVRGGYNEQFF. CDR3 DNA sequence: TGTGCCAGCAGTTCGCTGGTTCGCGGGGGGTACAATGAGCAGTTCTTC.

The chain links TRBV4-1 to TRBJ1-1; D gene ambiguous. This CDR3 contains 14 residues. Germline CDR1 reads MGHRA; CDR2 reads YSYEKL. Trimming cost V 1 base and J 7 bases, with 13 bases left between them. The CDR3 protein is CASSQGRRRGEAFF. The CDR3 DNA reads TGCGCCAGCAGCCAAGGCCGGAGGCGCGGTGAAGCTTTCTTT.

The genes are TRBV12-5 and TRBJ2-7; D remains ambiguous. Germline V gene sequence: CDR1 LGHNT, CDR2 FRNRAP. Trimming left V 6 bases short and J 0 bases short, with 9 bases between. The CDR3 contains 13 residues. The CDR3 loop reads CASGSGSSYEQYF. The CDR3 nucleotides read TGTGCTAGTGGCTCAGGTTCCTCCTACGAGCAGTACTTC.

The CDR3 reads CASSVAGEQPQHF. In DNA, the CDR3 is TGTGCCAGCAGTGTTGCAGGGGAACAGCCCCAGCATTTT. This sequence joins TRBV2 and TRBJ1-5, with D maybe TRBD1 (6 bases). The length of the CDR3 is 13 residues. CDR1 is SNHLY, CDR2 FYNNEI, per germline. V was shortened by 4 bases and J by 7 bases, with 11 bases between the two germline ends.

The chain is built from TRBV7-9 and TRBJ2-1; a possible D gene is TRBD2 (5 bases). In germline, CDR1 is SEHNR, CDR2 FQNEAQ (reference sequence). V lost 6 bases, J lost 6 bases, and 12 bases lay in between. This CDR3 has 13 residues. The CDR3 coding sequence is TGTGCCAGCAGACCGGGATTCCTCAATGAGCAGTTCTTC. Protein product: CASRPGFLNEQFF.

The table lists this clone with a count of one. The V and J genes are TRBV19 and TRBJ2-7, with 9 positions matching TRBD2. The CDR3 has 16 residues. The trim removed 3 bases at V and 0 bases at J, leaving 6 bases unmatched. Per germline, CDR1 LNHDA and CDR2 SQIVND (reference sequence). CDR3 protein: CASSIGLAGASYEQYF. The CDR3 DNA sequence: TGTGCCAGTAGTATCGGCTTAGCGGGGGCCTCCTACGAGCAGTACTTC.

CDR3: CASSPEAGREQYF. In nucleotides, the CDR3 is TGTGCCAGCAGCCCGGAGGCGGGGCGGGAGCAGTACTTC. V and J are TRBV7-6 and TRBJ2-5; 7 nucleotides align to TRBD2. After removal of 5 bases from V and 11 bases from J, the junction contained 11 bases not matched to a gene. Germline V gives CDR1 SGHVS, CDR2 FNYEAQ. CDR3 length: 13 residues.

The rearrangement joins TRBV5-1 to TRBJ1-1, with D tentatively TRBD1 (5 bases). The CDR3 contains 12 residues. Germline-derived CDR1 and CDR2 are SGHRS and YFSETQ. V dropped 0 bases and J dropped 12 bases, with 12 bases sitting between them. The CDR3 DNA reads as TGCGCCAGCAGCTTGGAGCAGGGCCCAACTTTCTTT. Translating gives CASSLEQGPTFF.

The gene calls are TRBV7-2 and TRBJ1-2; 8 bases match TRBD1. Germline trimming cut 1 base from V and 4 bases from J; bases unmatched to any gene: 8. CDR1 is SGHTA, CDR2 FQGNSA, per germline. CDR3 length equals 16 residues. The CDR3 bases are TGTGCCAGCAGCTTAGAGCTGACAGGGGTGGTCTATGGCTACACCTTC. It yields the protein CASSLELTGVVYGYTF.

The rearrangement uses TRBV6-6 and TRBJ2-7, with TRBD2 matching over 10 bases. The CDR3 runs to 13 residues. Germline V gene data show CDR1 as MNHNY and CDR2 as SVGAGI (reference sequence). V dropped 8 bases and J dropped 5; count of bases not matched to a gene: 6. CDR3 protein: CASGSGGRNEQYF. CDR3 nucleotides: TGTGCCAGCGGTAGCGGGGGGCGAAACGAGCAGTACTTC.

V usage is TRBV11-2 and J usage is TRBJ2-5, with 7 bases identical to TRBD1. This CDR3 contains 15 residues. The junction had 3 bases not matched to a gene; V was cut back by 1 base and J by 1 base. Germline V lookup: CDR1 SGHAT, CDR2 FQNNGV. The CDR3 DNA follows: TGTGCCAGCAGCTTAGGGGGGACAGCCCAAGAGACCCAGTACTTC. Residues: CASSLGGTAQETQYF.